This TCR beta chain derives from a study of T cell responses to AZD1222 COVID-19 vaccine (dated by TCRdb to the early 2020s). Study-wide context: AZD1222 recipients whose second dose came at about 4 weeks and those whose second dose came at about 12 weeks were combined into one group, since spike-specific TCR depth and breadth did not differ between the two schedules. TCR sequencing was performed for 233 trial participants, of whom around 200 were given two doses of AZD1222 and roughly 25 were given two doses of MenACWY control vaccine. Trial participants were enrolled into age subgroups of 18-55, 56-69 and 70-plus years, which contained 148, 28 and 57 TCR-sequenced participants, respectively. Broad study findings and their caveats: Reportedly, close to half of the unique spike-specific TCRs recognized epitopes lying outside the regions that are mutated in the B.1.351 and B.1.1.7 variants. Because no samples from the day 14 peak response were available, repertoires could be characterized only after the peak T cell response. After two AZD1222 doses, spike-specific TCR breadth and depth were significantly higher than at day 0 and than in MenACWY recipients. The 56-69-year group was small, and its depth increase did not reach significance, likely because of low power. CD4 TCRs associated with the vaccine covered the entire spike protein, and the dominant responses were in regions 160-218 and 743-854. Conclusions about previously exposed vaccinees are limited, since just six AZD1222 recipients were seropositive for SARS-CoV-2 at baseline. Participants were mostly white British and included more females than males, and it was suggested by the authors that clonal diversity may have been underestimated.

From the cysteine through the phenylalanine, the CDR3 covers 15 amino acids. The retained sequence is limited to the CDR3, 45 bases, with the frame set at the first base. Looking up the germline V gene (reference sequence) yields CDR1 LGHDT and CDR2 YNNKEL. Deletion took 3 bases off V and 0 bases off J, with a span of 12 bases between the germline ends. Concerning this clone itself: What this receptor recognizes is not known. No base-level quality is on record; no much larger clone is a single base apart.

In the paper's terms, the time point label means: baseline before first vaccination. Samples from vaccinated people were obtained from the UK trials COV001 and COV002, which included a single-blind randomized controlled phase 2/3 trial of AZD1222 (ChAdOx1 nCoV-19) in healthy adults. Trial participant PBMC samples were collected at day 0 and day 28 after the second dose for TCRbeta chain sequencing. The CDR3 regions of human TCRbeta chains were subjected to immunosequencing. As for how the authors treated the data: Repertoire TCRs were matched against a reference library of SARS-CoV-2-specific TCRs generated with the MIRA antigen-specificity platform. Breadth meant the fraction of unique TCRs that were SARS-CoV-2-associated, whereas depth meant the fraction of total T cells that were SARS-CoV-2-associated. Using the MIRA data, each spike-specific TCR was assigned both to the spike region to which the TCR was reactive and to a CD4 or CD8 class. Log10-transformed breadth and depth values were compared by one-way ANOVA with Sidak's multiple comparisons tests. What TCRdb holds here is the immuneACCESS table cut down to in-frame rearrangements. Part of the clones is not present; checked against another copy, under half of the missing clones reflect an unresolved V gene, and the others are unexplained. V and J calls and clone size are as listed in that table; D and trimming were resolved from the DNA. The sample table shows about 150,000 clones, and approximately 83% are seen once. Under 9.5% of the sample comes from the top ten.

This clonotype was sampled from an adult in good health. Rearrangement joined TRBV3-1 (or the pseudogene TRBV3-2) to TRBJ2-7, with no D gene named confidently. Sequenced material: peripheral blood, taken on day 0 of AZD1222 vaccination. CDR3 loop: CASSQFWGDSYEQYF. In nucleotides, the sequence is TGTGCCAGCAGCCAGTTTTGGGGTGACTCCTACGAGCAGTACTTC.